This entry lists 29 T cell receptor beta chains sequenced from one sample in a study of shared clonotypes between healthy human individuals. The protocol was immunoSEQ multiplex PCR, while the TCRdb copy is restricted to in-frame clones and leaves out a portion. There are roughly 1,100,000 clones in the sample; about 77% occur only once, and about 1.5% lies in the top ten. The sample was memory CD4+ T cells sorted from blood. Indicated subset: CD45RA-negative fraction. Every receptor here comes from a man aged 18 to 35 in good health.

This clone was counted only a few times. The chain links TRBV9 to TRBJ2-1; D may be TRBD2 (7 bases). The V gene lost 0 bases and the J gene lost 9 bases, with 16 bases spanning the gap. Germline V CDR1 and CDR2: SGDLS, YYNGEE. The CDR3 totals 15 residues. The CDR3 nucleotides read TGTGCCAGCAGCGTAGTAGGGGGAGGGTACGCTGAGCAGTTCTTC. Its translation: CASSVVGGGYAEQFF.

The chain recombines TRBV2 with TRBJ2-5, with a tentative D call TRBD1 (5 bases). The CDR3 is made up of 15 amino acids. The ends were cut back, 4 bases at V and 1 base at J, with 13 bases in the middle. Germline V gene lookup returns CDR1 SNHLY and CDR2 FYNNEI. CDR3: CASSGDRHTQETQYF. The CDR3 region has the DNA TGTGCCAGCAGTGGCGACAGACACACCCAAGAGACCCAGTACTTC. Together with reference TRBV2 and TRBJ2-5, the CDR3 gives the full variable domain: EPEVTQTPSHQVTQMGQEVILRCVPISNHLYFYWYRQILGQKVEFLVSFYNNEISEKSEIFDDQFSVERPDGSNFTLKIRSTKLEDSAMYFCASSGDRHTQETQYFGPGTRLLVL.

V and J are TRBV5-1 and TRBJ2-2; 8 bases are a match to TRBD1. CDR1 is SGHRS, CDR2 YFSETQ, per germline. V was pared by 4 bases and J by 3 bases, with 5 bases of the junction left unmatched. The CDR3 is 15 residues long. The CDR3 nucleotides are TGCGCCAGCAGCCTGGGACAGGCTTACACCGGGGAGCTGTTTTTT. Its translation is CASSLGQAYTGELFF.

This rearrangement joins TRBV19 to TRBJ2-1; 10 bases agree with TRBD1. J gave up 5 bases and V 6 bases, and 7 bases lay outside the gene matches. The germline CDR1 and CDR2 sequences are LNHDA and SQIVND (reference sequence). The CDR3 has 15 residues. The CDR3: CASRSRQGANNEQFF. CDR3 DNA: TGTGCCAGTAGATCTCGACAGGGGGCCAACAATGAGCAGTTCTTC.

This clone has only one observation. This chain joins TRBV5-1 and TRBJ2-1; the D gene could be TRBD1 or TRBD2 (5 bases each). Germline V lookup: CDR1 SGHRS, CDR2 YFSETQ. This CDR3 has 14 amino acids. V lost 0 bases and J 7 bases, leaving 11 bases between the germline ends. The CDR3 sequence: CASSLGSEGNEQFF. The CDR3 bases are TGCGCCAGCAGCTTGGGATCCGAGGGGAATGAGCAGTTCTTC.

Points on this clone: In the same sample, other DNA sequences code for this CDR3. The chain is built from TRBV5-6 and TRBJ1-5; 7 bases match TRBD1. Losses at the gene ends were 2 bases for V and 1 base for J; bases not matched to a gene: 0. The CDR3 is 14 residues long. The germline CDR1 and CDR2 sequences are SGHDT and YYEEEE. CDR3 protein: CASSLQGSNQPQHF. CDR3 nucleotides: TGTGCCAGCAGCTTACAGGGGAGCAATCAGCCCCAGCATTTT.

The rearrangement joins TRBV21-1 to TRBJ2-2; TRBD2 was called by the table and not checked on the DNA. TRBV21-1 is designated a pseudogene. The CDR3 extends over 15 amino acids. CDR3 sequence reads: CATRGEAAVTGELFF. CDR3 coding DNA: TGTGCCACCCGCGGGGAGGCAGCTGTAACCGGGGAGCTGTTTTTT.

In this sample, this clone turned up a few times. This rearrangement joins TRBV7-9 to TRBJ1-5, with D possibly matching TRBD1 (5 bases). This CDR3 has 15 amino acids. The V gene lost 5 bases and the J gene lost 2 bases, with 13 bases spanning the gap. The germline V gene has CDR1 SEHNR and CDR2 FQNEAQ (reference sequence). The CDR3, as DNA: TGTGCCAGCAGCCAAGGGTTACAGGGCAATCAGCCCCAGCATTTT. Protein product: CASSQGLQGNQPQHF.

The genes are TRBV7-2 and TRBJ2-3; unclear D gene. V shed 3 bases and J shed 5 bases, with 15 bases lying between them. Germline lookup yields CDR1 SGHTA and CDR2 FQGNSA. There are 15 residues in the CDR3. The CDR3, as DNA: TGTGCCAGCAGCTTGGTGCGGAGTTCCCGAGATACGCAGTATTTT. It is translated as CASSLVRSSRDTQYF.

V is TRBV10-3 and J is TRBJ2-5; D unclear. The CDR3 covers 12 residues. Germline assignment: CDR1 ENHRY and CDR2 SYGVKD. Deletions cut 1 base from V and 3 bases from J, with 3 bases between. CDR3 bases: TGTGCCATCAGTGAGTTGAAAGAGACCCAGTACTTC. Its protein product is CAISELKETQYF.

There are a few counts of this clone. The chain is built from TRBV6-1 and TRBJ1-4; a weak D match, TRBD1 (5 bases). Trimming cost V 3 bases and J 4 bases, with 12 bases left between them. Germline loops: CDR1 MNHNS, CDR2 SASEGT. The CDR3 length is 15 residues. CDR3 amino acids: CASSDKGAVNEKLFF. The CDR3 nucleotides are TGTGCCAGCAGTGACAAAGGGGCCGTTAATGAAAAACTGTTTTTT.

This sequence joins TRBV4-3 and TRBJ2-3; D is unclear. The CDR3 runs 16 residues. Deletions cut 1 base from V and 1 base from J, with 12 bases between. Germline V gene sequence: CDR1 LGHNA, CDR2 YSLEER. The CDR3 sequence is CASSQGAMPGTDTQYF. The CDR3 bases are TGCGCCAGCAGCCAAGGGGCGATGCCTGGCACAGATACGCAGTATTTT.

This clone was picked up a small number of times. J is TRBJ2-4 and V is TRBV7-8; a possible D gene is TRBD2 (6 bases). Per germline, CDR1 SGHVS and CDR2 FQNEAQ. The CDR3 loop spans 15 amino acids. V gave up 0 bases and J gave up 4 bases, with 10 bases separating them. This CDR3 reads CASSLAGGTKNIQYF. The CDR3 DNA follows: TGTGCCAGCAGCTTAGCGGGAGGCACAAAAAACATTCAGTACTTC.

Concerning this clone itself: Other DNA sequences from this sample encode an identical CDR3 as well. This chain uses TRBV5-1 with TRBJ1-1, with a possible D match to TRBD1 (5 bases). Germline CDR1 reads SGHRS; CDR2 reads YFSETQ. The CDR3 runs to 14 residues. The germline V and J ends were trimmed by 0 bases and 4 bases, with 10 bases remaining between them. The CDR3: CASSLAVGATEAFF. As DNA, the CDR3 is TGCGCCAGCAGCTTGGCCGTCGGGGCCACTGAAGCTTTCTTT.

In DNA, the CDR3 is TGCAGCGTAACTGACAAGGGCGTCGGGGGCTACACCTTC. Translated, it gives CSVTDKGVGGYTF. V gene TRBV29-1 combines with J gene TRBJ1-2; D remains ambiguous. In germline, CDR1 is SQVTM, CDR2 ANQGSEA. The CDR3 is 13 residues long. The V end was cut by 6 bases, the J end by 8 bases, with 19 bases between.

The rearrangement uses TRBV9 and TRBJ2-3; 9 bases align to TRBD1. V dropped 0 bases and J dropped 5; count of bases not matched to a gene: 4. Germline loops: CDR1 SGDLS, CDR2 YYNGEE. The CDR3 loop spans 15 amino acids. CDR3 protein: CASSVGDRVGDTQYF. The CDR3 coding sequence is TGTGCCAGCAGCGTAGGGGACAGGGTCGGAGATACGCAGTATTTT. Supplemented by reference TRBV9 and TRBJ2-3, the full variable domain reads DSGVTQTPKHLITATGQRVTLRCSPRSGDLSVYWYQQSLDQGLQFLIQYYNGEERAKGNILERFSAQQFPDLHSELNLSSLELGDSALYFCASSVGDRVGDTQYFGPGTRLTVL.

The rearrangement joins TRBV30 to TRBJ2-2; 11 bases line up with TRBD1. The CDR3 sequence is 12 residues long. The junction had 3 bases not matched to a gene; V was cut back by 8 bases and J by 7 bases. Germline V gene data show CDR1 as GTSNPN and CDR2 as SVGIG (reference sequence). CDR3 residues: CAGQGAVGELFF. The CDR3 nucleotides read TGTGCCGGACAGGGGGCGGTCGGGGAGCTGTTTTTT.

The chain employs TRBV10-2 and TRBJ2-2; either TRBD1 or TRBD2 may supply D (6 bases each). The V end lost 4 bases, the J end lost 4 bases, and 13 bases lay between the germline ends. This CDR3 is built from 15 residues. Germline V gives CDR1 WSHSY, CDR2 SAAADI. CDR3 sequence reads: CASSGGKGGTGELFF. In DNA form, the CDR3 reads TGCGCCAGCAGTGGAGGGAAGGGGGGCACCGGGGAGCTGTTTTTT.

CDR3 coding DNA: TGTGCCAGCAGTTTTTTGGACGGGAACAATCAGCCCCAGCATTTT. It specifies CASSFLDGNNQPQHF. This chain joins TRBV28 and TRBJ1-5; D is undetermined. Between the trimmed V and J ends, which lost 3 bases and 3 bases, there was a span of 12 bases. The CDR3 is 15 residues long. The germline CDR1 and CDR2 sequences are MDHEN and SYDVKM.

The V gene is TRBV30, the J gene TRBJ2-3; D perhaps matches TRBD1 (5 bases). Trimming cost V 1 base and J 4 bases, with 12 bases left between them. This CDR3 has 14 residues. Germline CDR1 reads GTSNPN; CDR2 reads SVGIG (reference sequence). The CDR3 DNA follows: TGTGCCTGGAGTGCGTCTGCCAGGGCAGATACGCAGTATTTT. This codes for CAWSASARADTQYF.

The gene calls are TRBV6-1 and TRBJ2-3, with TRBD2 matching 8 bases. CDR1 and CDR2 (germline): MNHNS, SASEGT. This CDR3 has 16 residues. The V gene end was trimmed by 0 bases and the J gene end by 11 bases; junction bases not matched to a gene: 13. This CDR3 is CASSEAAGGPSGVQYF. The DNA for the CDR3 is TGTGCCAGCAGTGAAGCGGCGGGGGGCCCCTCAGGAGTGCAGTATTTT.

The chain joins TRBV5-1 to TRBJ1-1; D unclear. With 4 bases removed from V and 2 bases from J, the gap between germline ends came to 18 bases. The germline V gene encodes CDR1 SGHRS and CDR2 YFSETQ. This CDR3 is 16 amino acids long. The CDR3 is CASSPSPGKQNTEAFF. In DNA form, the CDR3 reads TGCGCCAGCAGCCCCTCTCCCGGGAAACAAAACACTGAAGCTTTCTTT.

The V and J genes are TRBV7-3 and TRBJ2-7; TRBD2 aligns across 7 bases. Germline CDR1 and CDR2: SGHTA and FQGTGA. Trimming removed 2 bases from V and 7 bases from J; junction bases left unmatched: 11. CDR3 size: 15 residues. CDR3 sequence (DNA): TGTGCCAGCAGCTTATTTGTGGGAGGGCCAGGTGAGCAGTACTTC. Protein: CASSLFVGGPGEQYF.

The rearrangement uses TRBV11-2 and TRBJ2-2, with D maybe TRBD1 (6 bases). This CDR3 region has 15 residues. Deletions cut 6 bases from V and 0 bases from J, with 11 bases between. Germline assignment: CDR1 SGHAT and CDR2 FQNNGV. The CDR3 loop is CASRHRQANTGELFF. The CDR3 nucleotides are TGTGCCAGCAGACACCGACAGGCGAACACCGGGGAGCTGTTTTTT.

This rearrangement joins TRBV19 to TRBJ1-1; tentatively, D is TRBD1 (5 bases). Germline-derived CDR1 and CDR2 are LNHDA and SQIVND (reference sequence). V lost 7 bases, J lost 8 bases, and 17 bases lay in between. The CDR3 contains 13 residues. DNA for the CDR3: TGTGCCAGTAACAGGATCGGACGGACGGAAGCTTTCTTT. Amino acid sequence: CASNRIGRTEAFF.

Remarks on this clone: Germline and junction disagree at one end, which may indicate a read error. V is TRBV28 and J is TRBJ2-4, with D possibly TRBD2 on 5 matching bases. Looked up from germline, CDR1 is MDHEN and CDR2 is SYDVKM. CDR3 length: 13 residues. The CDR3 sequence: CASSFEGYRTEDF. In DNA form, the CDR3 reads TGTGCCAGCAGTTTTGAAGGGTATAGAACGGAGGACTTC.

This clone was recorded a few times. The rearrangement uses TRBV19 and TRBJ2-7; 9 nucleotides match TRBD1. Germline CDR1 is LNHDA and CDR2 is SQIVND (reference sequence). Trimming removed 10 bases from V and 2 bases from J; junction bases left unmatched: 12. CDR3 length equals 15 residues. The DNA of the CDR3 is TGTGCCAATTTAGTAAGGGACAGGGTTACCTACGAGCAGTACTTC. It codes for CANLVRDRVTYEQYF.

The chain recombines TRBV14 with TRBJ2-3, with TRBD2 matching over 8 bases. Germline assignment: CDR1 SGHDN and CDR2 FVKESK. CDR3 size: 17 residues. The V gene end was trimmed by 4 bases and the J gene end by 4 bases; junction bases not matched to a gene: 13. This CDR3 reads CASSPQVLAGSPDTQYF. In nucleotides, the CDR3 is TGTGCCAGCAGCCCACAAGTTTTAGCGGGGTCCCCAGATACGCAGTATTTT.

The chain carries TRBV6-5 and TRBJ2-1; no clear D. The germline CDR1 and CDR2 sequences are MNHEY and SVGAGI. Trimming pared 0 bases from V and 8 bases from J, leaving 8 bases between. The CDR3 contains 13 residues. The CDR3 is CASSYSIGYEQFF. The CDR3 nucleotides read TGTGCCAGCAGTTACTCGATTGGATATGAGCAGTTCTTC.